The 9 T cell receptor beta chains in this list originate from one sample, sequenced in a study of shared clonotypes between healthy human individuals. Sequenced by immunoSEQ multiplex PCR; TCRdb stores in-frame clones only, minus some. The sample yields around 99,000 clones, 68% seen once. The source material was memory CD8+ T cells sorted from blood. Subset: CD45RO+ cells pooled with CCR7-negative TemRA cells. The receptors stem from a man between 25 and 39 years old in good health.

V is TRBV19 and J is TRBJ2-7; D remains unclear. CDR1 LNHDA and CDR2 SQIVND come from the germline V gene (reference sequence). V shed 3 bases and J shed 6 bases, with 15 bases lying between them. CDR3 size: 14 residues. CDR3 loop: CASSILLEKGEQYF. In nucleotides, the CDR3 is TGTGCCAGTAGTATCCTCCTTGAGAAGGGCGAGCAGTACTTC.

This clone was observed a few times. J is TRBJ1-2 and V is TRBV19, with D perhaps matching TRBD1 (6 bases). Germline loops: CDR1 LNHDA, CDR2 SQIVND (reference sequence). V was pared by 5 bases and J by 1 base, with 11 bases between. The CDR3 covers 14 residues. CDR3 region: CASSRTADNYGYTF. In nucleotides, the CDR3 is TGTGCCAGTAGTCGGACAGCAGATAACTATGGCTACACCTTC.

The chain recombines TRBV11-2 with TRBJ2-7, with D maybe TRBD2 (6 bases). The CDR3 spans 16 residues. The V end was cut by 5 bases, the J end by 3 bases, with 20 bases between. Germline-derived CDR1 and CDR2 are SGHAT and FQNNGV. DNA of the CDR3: TGTGCCAGCAGCCCCCTCAAGCGGGTAGGAGACTACGAGCAGTACTTC. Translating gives CASSPLKRVGDYEQYF.

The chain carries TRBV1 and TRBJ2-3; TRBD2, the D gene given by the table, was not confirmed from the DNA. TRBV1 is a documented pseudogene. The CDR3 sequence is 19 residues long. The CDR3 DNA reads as TGCACCAGCAGCCAAGGGCCTTTACGACTTATTACTAGCACAGATACGCAGTATTTT. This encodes CTSSQGPLRLITSTDTQYF.

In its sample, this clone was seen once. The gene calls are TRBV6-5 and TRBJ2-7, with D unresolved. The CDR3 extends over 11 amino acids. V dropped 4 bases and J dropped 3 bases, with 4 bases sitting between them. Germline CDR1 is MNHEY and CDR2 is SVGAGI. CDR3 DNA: TGTGCCAGCAGTTTCCACTACGAGCAGTACTTC. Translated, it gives CASSFHYEQYF.

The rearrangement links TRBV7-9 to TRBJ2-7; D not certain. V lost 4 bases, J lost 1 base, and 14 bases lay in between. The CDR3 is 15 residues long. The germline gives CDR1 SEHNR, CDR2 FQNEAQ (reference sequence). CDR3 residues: CASSWAQDPSYEQYF. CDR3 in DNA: TGTGCCAGCAGCTGGGCTCAGGACCCGTCCTACGAGCAGTACTTC. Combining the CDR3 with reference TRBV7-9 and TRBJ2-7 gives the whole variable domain DTGVSQNPRHKITKRGQNVTFRCDPISEHNRLYWYRQTLGQGPEFLTYFQNEAQLEKSRLLSDRFSAERPKGSFSTLEIQRTEQGDSAMYLCASSWAQDPSYEQYFGPGTRLTVT.

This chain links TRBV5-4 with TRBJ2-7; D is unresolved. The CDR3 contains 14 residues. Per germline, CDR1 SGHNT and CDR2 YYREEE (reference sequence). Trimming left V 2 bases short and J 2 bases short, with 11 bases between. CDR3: CASSLSDAAYEQYF. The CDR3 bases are TGTGCCAGCAGCTTATCTGACGCAGCCTACGAGCAGTACTTC.

CDR3 bases: TGTGCCAGCAGCTACACAGGGGGTACCTACTATGGCTACACCTTC. Its protein is CASSYTGGTYYGYTF. The V call is TRBV9, the J call TRBJ1-2; TRBD1 matches at 8 bases. Germline CDR1 reads SGDLS; CDR2 reads YYNGEE. The junction had 8 bases not matched to a gene; V was cut back by 4 bases and J by 3 bases. The CDR3 has 15 residues.

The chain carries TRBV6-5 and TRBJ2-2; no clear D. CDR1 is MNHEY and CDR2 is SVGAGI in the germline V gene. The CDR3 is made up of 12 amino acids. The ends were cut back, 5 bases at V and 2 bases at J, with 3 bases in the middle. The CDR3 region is CASSPNTGELFF. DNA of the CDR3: TGTGCCAGCAGTCCAAACACCGGGGAGCTGTTTTTT.